The next 18 T cell receptor beta chains were all read from a single sample in a study of blood T cell repertoires in COVID-19. Sequencing used immunoSEQ multiplex PCR; TCRdb keeps in-frame clones, though not all of them. The sample lists about 140,000 clones, 82% occurring once. The sequenced sample was peripheral blood. These receptors all stem from a woman of 80 years or more with acute or convalescent COVID-19.

The genes are TRBV7-3 and TRBJ1-2; D is unresolved. The CDR3 contains 12 residues. Deletions cut 5 bases from V and 2 bases from J, with 6 bases between. Germline loops: CDR1 SGHTA, CDR2 FQGTGA. Here the CDR3 reads CASSPFNYGYTF. Written as DNA, the CDR3 is TGTGCCAGCAGCCCATTCAACTATGGCTACACCTTC.

This clone showed up just once. The genes are TRBV4-1 and TRBJ1-2; 7 nucleotides match TRBD1. Germline CDR1 and CDR2: MGHRA and YSYEKL. V trimming: 3 bases; J trimming: 4 bases; junction bases outside the gene matches: 5. The CDR3 is 14 residues long. The CDR3 nucleotides are TGCGCCAGCAGCCAGGAGACAGGGTTCTATGGCTACACCTTC. Encoded protein: CASSQETGFYGYTF.

The rearrangement uses TRBV12-5 and TRBJ2-1; 7 nucleotides agree with TRBD2. CDR3 length: 15 residues. With 6 bases clipped from V and 4 bases from J, the junction kept 9 bases outside the gene matches. CDR1 is LGHNT, CDR2 FRNRAP, per germline. The DNA of the CDR3 is TGTGCTAGTGGGTTAGCCGGGGGGTTATACAATGAGCAGTTCTTC. This sequence encodes CASGLAGGLYNEQFF. The full variable domain, with the rest looked up from reference TRBV12-5 and TRBJ2-1, is DARVTQTPRHKVTEMGQEVTMRCQPILGHNTVFWYRQTMMQGLELLAYFRNRAPLDDSGMPKDRFSAEMPDATLATLKIQPSEPRDSAVYFCASGLAGGLYNEQFFGPGTRLTVL.

In this sample, this clone turned up once. This chain joins TRBV28 and TRBJ2-7, with 11 bases lining up with TRBD1. Germline V gene data show CDR1 as MDHEN and CDR2 as SYDVKM. CDR3 length equals 16 residues. The ends lost 4 bases at V and 0 bases at J; junction bases unmatched: 5. The CDR3 nucleotides read TGTGCCAGCAGTTCCGGCGGGACAGGGGGCTCCTACGAGCAGTACTTC. Its translation: CASSSGGTGGSYEQYF.

This chain connects TRBV4-1 to TRBJ1-1; D is possibly TRBD1 (5 bases). The CDR3 totals 13 residues. V was cut by 1 base and J by 4 bases, with 7 bases left in between. Germline assignment: CDR1 MGHRA and CDR2 YSYEKL. This CDR3 is CASSQVGATEAFF. The CDR3 DNA is TGCGCCAGCAGCCAAGTAGGGGCCACTGAAGCTTTCTTT.

The chain carries TRBV3-1 (or the pseudogene TRBV3-2) and TRBJ1-4; possible D gene TRBD1, 5 bases. CDR1 is LGHDT, CDR2 YNNKEL, per germline (reference sequence). V was pared by 3 bases and J by 5 bases, with 13 bases between. The CDR3 covers 15 residues. The CDR3 sequence is CASSQGGGGNEKLFF. The CDR3 DNA follows: TGTGCCAGCAGCCAGGGTGGGGGGGGAAATGAAAAACTGTTTTTT.

The chain couples TRBV27 to TRBJ2-2; D remains unclear. Trimming pared 2 bases from V and 4 bases from J, leaving 11 bases between. The CDR3 loop spans 15 amino acids. Germline CDR1 reads MNHEY; CDR2 reads SMNVEV (reference sequence). CDR3 in amino acids: CASSLGTEGTGELFF. The CDR3 DNA reads as TGTGCCAGCAGTTTAGGCACAGAAGGCACCGGGGAGCTGTTTTTT.

The CDR3 nucleotides read TGCGCCAGCAGCCACAGGACAGGCCCCAGTTCACCCCTCCACTTT. Residues: CASSHRTGPSSPLHF. The chain couples TRBV5-1 to TRBJ1-6; 7 positions agree with TRBD1. The J segment lost 9 bases and the V segment lost 4 bases, leaving 10 bases of the junction unmatched. CDR3 length: 15 amino acids. In germline, CDR1 is SGHRS, CDR2 YFSETQ. The whole variable domain, filled in from reference TRBV5-1 and TRBJ1-6, reads KAGVTQTPRYLIKTRGQQVTLSCSPISGHRSVSWYQQTPGQGLQFLFEYFSETQRNKGNFPGRFSGRQFSNSRSEMNVSTLELGDSALYLCASSHRTGPSSPLHFGNGTRLTVT.

The chain has TRBV27 and TRBJ2-1; 8 nucleotides line up with TRBD2. The V and J ends lost 5 bases and 1 base, in that order; junction bases with no gene match: 4. The CDR3 runs 15 residues. In germline, CDR1 is MNHEY, CDR2 SMNVEV (reference sequence). The CDR3 is CASSISGVSYNEQFF. In DNA form, the CDR3 reads TGTGCCAGCAGTATTAGCGGGGTTTCCTACAATGAGCAGTTCTTC.

The chain combines TRBV28 with TRBJ2-4; 10 bases are a match to TRBD2. After removal of 6 bases from V and 8 bases from J, the junction contained 4 bases not matched to a gene. CDR1 and CDR2 (germline): MDHEN, SYDVKM. The CDR3 is made up of 13 amino acids. This CDR3 reads CASSSGRADIQYF. CDR3 DNA: TGTGCCAGCAGCAGCGGGAGGGCTGACATTCAGTACTTC. The entire variable domain, with the rest obtained from reference TRBV28 and TRBJ2-4, is as follows: DVKVTQSSRYLVKRTGEKVFLECVQDMDHENMFWYRQDPGLGLRLIYFSYDVKMKEKGDIPEGYSVSREKKERFSLILESASTNQTSMYLCASSSGRADIQYFGAGTRLSVL.

The V and J genes are TRBV19 and TRBJ2-7, with a possible D match to TRBD2 (6 bases). Germline assignment: CDR1 LNHDA and CDR2 SQIVND (reference sequence). The CDR3 length is 14 residues. Deletions cut 3 bases from V and 2 bases from J, with 11 bases between. The CDR3 sequence is CASSIGTPPYEQYF. For the CDR3, the DNA is TGTGCCAGTAGTATCGGGACTCCTCCCTACGAGCAGTACTTC.

The rearrangement links TRBV2 to TRBJ2-7; a weak D match, TRBD1 (5 bases). The CDR3 is made up of 14 amino acids. The ends were cut back, 7 bases at V and 4 bases at J, with 17 bases in the middle. Germline loops: CDR1 SNHLY, CDR2 FYNNEI. CDR3: CASIESRGLYEQYF. The CDR3 bases are TGTGCCAGCATAGAAAGTAGGGGTCTTTACGAGCAGTACTTC.

The genes are TRBV27 and TRBJ1-6; D remains ambiguous. CDR3 length: 16 amino acids. From germline, CDR1 is MNHEY and CDR2 SMNVEV (reference sequence). V was clipped by 2 bases and J by 11 bases, with 19 bases between them. CDR3 nucleotide sequence: TGTGCCAGCAGTTTAACCGCACCCGGTCGTTCAACACCCCTCCACTTT. It yields the protein CASSLTAPGRSTPLHF.

This rearrangement joins TRBV4-1 to TRBJ2-7; D is ambiguous. Between the trimmed V and J ends, which lost 3 bases and 7 bases, there was a span of 10 bases. The CDR3 contains 12 residues. In germline, CDR1 is MGHRA, CDR2 YSYEKL. CDR3 residues: CASSQEFDEQYF. Written as DNA, the CDR3 is TGCGCCAGCAGCCAGGAGTTCGATGAGCAGTACTTC.

The rearrangement joins TRBV4-2 to TRBJ1-4, with unresolved D. Trimming shortened V by 4 bases and J by 5 bases, and 11 bases separated the two germline ends. CDR3 length: 14 amino acids. Germline V gene lookup returns CDR1 LGHNA and CDR2 YNFKEQ. CDR3 DNA sequence: TGTGCCAGCAGCCCTCGAAGCAAGAATGAAAAACTGTTTTTT. It translates to CASSPRSKNEKLFF.

V gene TRBV5-1 combines with J gene TRBJ2-1; D perhaps matches TRBD2 (5 bases). V lost 5 bases and J 6 bases, leaving 12 bases between the germline ends. The CDR3 is made up of 13 amino acids. CDR1 is SGHRS, CDR2 YFSETQ, per germline. The DNA for the CDR3 is TGCGCCAGCAGAGAGGGCGCCGGCAATGAGCAGTTCTTC. This encodes CASREGAGNEQFF.

This clone was seen only once. The chain uses TRBV7-6 and TRBJ2-7, with 11 bases matching TRBD2. With V trimmed by 3 bases and J by 5 bases, 15 bases remained unmatched. The CDR3 covers 18 residues. Germline loops: CDR1 SGHVS, CDR2 FNYEAQ. CDR3 DNA sequence: TGTGCCAGCAGCTTCTGGCTAGCGGGGGGCGGCCGACGCCACGAGCAGTACTTC. Protein: CASSFWLAGGGRRHEQYF.

This sequence joins TRBV12-3 or TRBV12-4 and TRBJ1-4; D unresolved. The CDR3 loop spans 11 amino acids. The V and J ends lost 8 bases and 4 bases respectively, with 5 bases between them. This chain's CDR3 is CASQVNEKLFF. The CDR3 DNA sequence: TGTGCCAGCCAGGTTAATGAAAAACTGTTTTTT.